A selection of T cell receptor beta chains follows, all from one sample in a study of shared clonotypes between healthy human individuals. The method was immunoSEQ multiplex PCR; TCRdb's version includes in-frame clones alone and lacks a portion of them. The data hold some 2,100,000 clones, with 85% to 95% observed a single time. The sequenced sample consisted of naive CD8+ T cells from PBMCs. Receptor source: a man aged 18 to 30 in good health. Some clones in this sample may be carry-over from other donors' samples. CDR3s include the opening cysteine and the closing phenylalanine or tryptophan. Fields, in order: V gene, J gene, clone size, D gene, CDR3 DNA, CDR3 protein. The D gene is left open where the match is weak. Expanded clones get a size class; other rows say once, few or many, or leave the size out.

>TRBV12-1|TRBJ2-1|-|-
TGTGCCAGCAGCTCCACAGGGGGCGAAAGAAATGAGCAGTTCTTC
CASSSTGGERNEQFF
>TRBV27|TRBJ2-1|few|-
TGTGCCAGCAGTTTATCCTCCTACAATGAGCAGTTCTTC
CASSLSSYNEQFF
>TRBV5-1|TRBJ2-2|once|TRBD1
TGCGCCAGCAGAGACAGGGGTCAATACATGAGCACCGGGGAGCTGTTTTTT
CASRDRGQYMSTGELFF
>TRBV11-3|TRBJ1-1|few|-
TGTGCCAGCAGCCAGGCACCAGGGAGTGAAGCTTTCTTT
CASSQAPGSEAFF
>TRBV27|TRBJ1-2|-|-
TGTGCCAGTGCTTGGGGGAACGGGGATGGCTACACCTTC
CASAWGNGDGYTF
>TRBV6-1|TRBJ1-1|-|-
TGTGCCAGCAGTGAACCGTTATCGTGGGGGGCGAAGAACACTGAAGCTTTCTTT
CASSEPLSWGAKNTEAFF
>TRBV5-1|TRBJ2-7|-|-
TGCGCCAGCAGCTTGGTCGGACGAATCTACGAGCAGTACTTC
CASSLVGRIYEQYF
>TRBV15|TRBJ2-2|-|TRBD2
TGTGCCACCAGCACGGGACTAGGGCACACCGGGGAGCTGTTTTTT
CATSTGLGHTGELFF
>TRBV10-3|TRBJ2-2|once|-
TGTGCCACTAACTCCCCCCCCCGGGACGAAAACACCGGGGAGCTGTTTTTT
CATNSPPRDENTGELFF
>TRBV27|TRBJ2-7|-|-
TGTGCCAGTGGGGCAGGGAGCTCCTACGAGCAGTACTTC
CASGAGSSYEQYF
>TRBV25-1|TRBJ2-3|-|-
TGTGCCAGCAGTGTTCAAGATACGCAGTATTTT
CASSVQDTQYF
>TRBV7-2|TRBJ2-1|-|TRBD2
TGTGCCAGCAGCTTAATGGCTAGCGCGGGGGATGAGCAGTTCTTC
CASSLMASAGDEQFF
>TRBV7-2|TRBJ1-5|-|TRBD1
TGTGCCAGCACCGTACAGGGGTCTTTAGATCATAGCAATCAGCCCCAGCATTTT
CASTVQGSLDHSNQPQHF
>TRBV28|TRBJ1-4|-|-
TGTGCCAGCACCCAATGGGGCGCCAAAAATGAAAAACTGTTTTTT
CASTQWGAKNEKLFF
>TRBV27|TRBJ2-3|-|TRBD2
TGTGCCAGCAGTTTTTGGACTAGCGGGGATACGCAGTATTTT
CASSFWTSGDTQYF
>TRBV28|TRBJ2-7|-|TRBD2
TGTGCCAGCATCCCAGGCGGGAGGGCCGACGAGCAGTACTTC
CASIPGGRADEQYF
>TRBV19|TRBJ1-4|-|-
TGTGCCAGTGAGACCTCAACTAATGAAAAACTGTTTTTT
CASETSTNEKLFF
>TRBV10-3|TRBJ2-2|-|TRBD2
TGTGCCATCAGTGAGTCGATTGTAGGGACTAGCGATAACACCGGGGAGCTGTTTTTT
CAISESIVGTSDNTGELFF
>TRBV28|TRBJ1-5|-|TRBD1
TGTGCCAGCAGAACCGGGACAGGGATCCGGCAGCCCCAGCATTTT
CASRTGTGIRQPQHF
>TRBV7-8|TRBJ1-1|-|-
TGTGCCAGCAGCTCGACGGACGTGAACACTGAAGCTTTCTTT
CASSSTDVNTEAFF
>TRBV19|TRBJ2-7|-|TRBD1
TGTGCCAGTAGCTACGGACAGGTCGAGCAGTACTTC
CASSYGQVEQYF
>TRBV9|TRBJ1-2|-|-
TGTGCCAGCAGCGTAGCCCCCGGCGCAGGAAGGATGGACTATGGCTACACCTTC
CASSVAPGAGRMDYGYTF
>TRBV6-6|TRBJ1-2|-|TRBD1
TGTGCCAGCAGTTACTCGGGACAGGGCGGCTATGGCTACACCTTC
CASSYSGQGGYGYTF
>TRBV5-4|TRBJ1-2|-|TRBD1
TGTGCCAGCAGCTCGACAGGGAACTATGGCTACACCTTC
CASSSTGNYGYTF
>TRBV11-3|TRBJ1-5|-|TRBD1
TGTGCCAGCAGAACCCATGACAGGGGGCGGTGGCAGCCCCAGCATTTT
CASRTHDRGRWQPQHF
>TRBV5-1|TRBJ2-5|-|-
TGCGCCAGCAGCCGTGTAGGGGAGACCCAGTACTTC
CASSRVGETQYF
>TRBV5-6|TRBJ2-7|-|-
TGTGCCAGCCGGATACAGGGATTGTCTTACGAGCAGTACTTC
CASRIQGLSYEQYF
>TRBV6-1|TRBJ2-7|-|-
TGTGCCAGCAGTGAATGGAAGGGGATAAACGAGCAGTACTTC
CASSEWKGINEQYF
>TRBV6-7|TRBJ1-1|-|-
TGTGCCAGCAGTTTCACCGACGGGATGAACACTGAAGCTTTCTTT
CASSFTDGMNTEAFF